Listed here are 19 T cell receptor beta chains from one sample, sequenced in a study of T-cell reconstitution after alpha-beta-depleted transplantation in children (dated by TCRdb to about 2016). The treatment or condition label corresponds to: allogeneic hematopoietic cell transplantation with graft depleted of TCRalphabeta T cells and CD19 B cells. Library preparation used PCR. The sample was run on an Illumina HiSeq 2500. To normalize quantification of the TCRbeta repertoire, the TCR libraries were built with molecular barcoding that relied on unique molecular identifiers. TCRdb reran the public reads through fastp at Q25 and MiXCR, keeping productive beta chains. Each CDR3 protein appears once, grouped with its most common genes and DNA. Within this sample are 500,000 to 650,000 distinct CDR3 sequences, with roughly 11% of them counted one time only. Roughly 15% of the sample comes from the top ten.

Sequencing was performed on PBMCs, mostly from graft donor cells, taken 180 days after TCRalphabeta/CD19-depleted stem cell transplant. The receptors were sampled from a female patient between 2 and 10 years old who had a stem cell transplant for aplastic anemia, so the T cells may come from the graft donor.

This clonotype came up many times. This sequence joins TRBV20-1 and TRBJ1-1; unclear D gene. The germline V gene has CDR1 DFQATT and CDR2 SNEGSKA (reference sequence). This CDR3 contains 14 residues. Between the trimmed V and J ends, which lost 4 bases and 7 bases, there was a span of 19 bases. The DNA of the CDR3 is TGCAGTGCTACCGGGGAGGACTCACTGGGTGAAGCTTTCTTT. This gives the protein CSATGEDSLGEAFF.

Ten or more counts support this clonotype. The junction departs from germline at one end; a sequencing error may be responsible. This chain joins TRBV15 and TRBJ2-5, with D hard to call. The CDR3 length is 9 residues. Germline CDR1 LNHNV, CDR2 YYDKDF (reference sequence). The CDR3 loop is CATSRDGTF. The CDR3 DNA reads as TGTGCCACCAGCAGAGATGGCACCTTC. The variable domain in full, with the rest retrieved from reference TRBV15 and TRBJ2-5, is DAMVIQNPRYQVTQFGKPVTLSCSQTLNHNVMYWYQQKSSQAPKLLFHYYDKDFNNEADTPDNFQSRRPNTSFCFLDIRSPGLGDTAMYLCATSRDGTFGPGTRLLVL.

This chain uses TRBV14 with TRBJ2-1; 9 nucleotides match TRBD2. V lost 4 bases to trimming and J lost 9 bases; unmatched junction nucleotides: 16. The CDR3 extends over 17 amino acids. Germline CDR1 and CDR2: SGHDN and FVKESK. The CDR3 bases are TGTGCCAGCAGCCCAAAGGTTGGTAGCGGGAGATGGAGTGAGCAGTTCTTC. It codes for CASSPKVGSGRWSEQFF. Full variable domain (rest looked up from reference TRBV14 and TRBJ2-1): EAGVTQFPSHSVIEKGQTVTLRCDPISGHDNLYWYRRVMGKEIKFLLHFVKESKQDESGMPNNRFLAERTGGTYSTLKVQPAELEDSGVYFCASSPKVGSGRWSEQFFGPGTRLTVL.

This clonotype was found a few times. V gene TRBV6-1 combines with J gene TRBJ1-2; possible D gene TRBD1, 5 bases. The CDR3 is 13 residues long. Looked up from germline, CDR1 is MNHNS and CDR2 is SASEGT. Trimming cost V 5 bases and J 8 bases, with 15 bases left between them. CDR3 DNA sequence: TGTGCCAGCAGTCCAGGCGGGGGGTGGGGCTACACCTTC. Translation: CASSPGGGWGYTF.

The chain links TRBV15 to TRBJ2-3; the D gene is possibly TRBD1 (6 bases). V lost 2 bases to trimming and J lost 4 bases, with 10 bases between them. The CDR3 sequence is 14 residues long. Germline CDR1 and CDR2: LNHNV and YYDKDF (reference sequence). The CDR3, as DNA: TGTGCCACCAGCAGACGGACAGTGGCAGATACGCAGTATTTT. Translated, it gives CATSRRTVADTQYF.

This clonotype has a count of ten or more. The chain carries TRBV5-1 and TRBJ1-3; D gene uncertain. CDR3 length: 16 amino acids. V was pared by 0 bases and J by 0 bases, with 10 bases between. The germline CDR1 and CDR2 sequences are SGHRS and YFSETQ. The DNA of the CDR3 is TGCGCCAGCAGCTTGGAAGCCTCTCACTCTGGAAACACCATATATTTT. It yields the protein CASSLEASHSGNTIYF.

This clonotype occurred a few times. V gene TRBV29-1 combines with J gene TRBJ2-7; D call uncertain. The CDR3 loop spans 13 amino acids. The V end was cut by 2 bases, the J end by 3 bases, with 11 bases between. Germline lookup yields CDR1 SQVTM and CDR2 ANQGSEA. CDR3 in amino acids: CSVELLHNYEQYV. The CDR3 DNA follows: TGCAGCGTTGAACTGTTGCACAACTACGAGCAGTACGTC.

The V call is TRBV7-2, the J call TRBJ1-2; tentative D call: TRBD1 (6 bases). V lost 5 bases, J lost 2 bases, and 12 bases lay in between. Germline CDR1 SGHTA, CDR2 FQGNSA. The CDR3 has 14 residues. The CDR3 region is CASSIDRSNYGYTF. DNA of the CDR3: TGTGCCAGCAGCATCGACAGGTCGAACTATGGCTACACCTTC.

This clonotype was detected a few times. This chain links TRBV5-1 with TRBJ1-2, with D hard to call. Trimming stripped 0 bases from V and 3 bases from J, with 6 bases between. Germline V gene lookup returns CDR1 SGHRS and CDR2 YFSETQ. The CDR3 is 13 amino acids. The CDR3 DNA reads TGCGCCAGCAGCTTGGGCTTCTACTATGGCTACACCTTC. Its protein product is CASSLGFYYGYTF.

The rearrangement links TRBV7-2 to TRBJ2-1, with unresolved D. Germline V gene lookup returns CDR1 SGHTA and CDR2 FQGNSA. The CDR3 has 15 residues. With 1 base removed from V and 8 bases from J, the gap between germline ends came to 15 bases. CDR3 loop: CASSLGWSPPHEQFF. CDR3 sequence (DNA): TGTGCCAGCAGCTTAGGGTGGTCCCCACCGCATGAGCAGTTCTTC.

This CDR3 is CASSIWEVGTDTQYF. CDR3 DNA: TGTGCCAGTAGTATTTGGGAAGTGGGCACAGATACGCAGTATTTT. The chain employs TRBV19 and TRBJ2-3; D gene unclear. The CDR3 is 15 amino acids. Germline CDR1 is LNHDA and CDR2 is SQIVND (reference sequence). V was shortened by 3 bases and J by 1 base, with 11 bases between the two germline ends.

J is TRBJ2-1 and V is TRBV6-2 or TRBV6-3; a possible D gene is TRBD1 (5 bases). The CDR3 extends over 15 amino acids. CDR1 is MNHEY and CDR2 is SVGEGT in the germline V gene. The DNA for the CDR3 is TGTGCGTCTAGTTACATTCCTTGGCAGGGCAATGAGCAGTTCTTC. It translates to CASSYIPWQGNEQFF.

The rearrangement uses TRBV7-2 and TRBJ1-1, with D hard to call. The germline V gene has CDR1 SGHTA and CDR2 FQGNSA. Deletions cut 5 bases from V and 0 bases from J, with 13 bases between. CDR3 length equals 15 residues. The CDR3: CASSDINLMNTEAFF. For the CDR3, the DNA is TGTGCCAGCAGCGACATAAACCTGATGAACACTGAAGCTTTCTTT. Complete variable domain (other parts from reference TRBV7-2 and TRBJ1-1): GAGVSQSPSNKVTEKGKDVELRCDPISGHTALYWYRQSLGQGLEFLIYFQGNSAPDKSGLPSDRFSAERTGGSVSTLTIQRTQQEDSAVYLCASSDINLMNTEAFFGQGTRLTVV.

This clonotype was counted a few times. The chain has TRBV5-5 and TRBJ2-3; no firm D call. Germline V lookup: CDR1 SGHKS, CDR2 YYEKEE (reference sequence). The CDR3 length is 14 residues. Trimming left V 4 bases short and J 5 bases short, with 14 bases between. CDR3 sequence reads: CASSHRGAGDTQYF. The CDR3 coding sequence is TGTGCCAGCAGCCATCGTGGCGCCGGAGATACGCAGTATTTT.

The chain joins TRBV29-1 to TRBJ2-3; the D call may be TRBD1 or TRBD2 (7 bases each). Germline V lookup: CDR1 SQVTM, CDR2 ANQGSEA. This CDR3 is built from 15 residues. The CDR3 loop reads CTLRGGTVLWDTQYF. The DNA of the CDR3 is TGCACCCTCCGGGGAGGGACAGTTCTTTGGGATACGCAGTATTTT.

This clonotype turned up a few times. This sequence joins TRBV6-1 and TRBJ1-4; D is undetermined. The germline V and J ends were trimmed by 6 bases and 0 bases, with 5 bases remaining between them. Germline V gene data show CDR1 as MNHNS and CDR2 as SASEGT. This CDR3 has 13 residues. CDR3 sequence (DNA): TGTGCCAGCAGGACGACAACTAATGAAAAACTGTTTTTT. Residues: CASRTTTNEKLFF.

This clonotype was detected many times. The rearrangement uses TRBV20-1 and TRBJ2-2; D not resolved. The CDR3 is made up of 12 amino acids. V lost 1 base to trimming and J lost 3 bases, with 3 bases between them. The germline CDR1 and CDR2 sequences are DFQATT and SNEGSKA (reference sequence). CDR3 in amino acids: CSARGDTGELFF. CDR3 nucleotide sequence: TGCAGTGCTAGAGGGGACACCGGGGAGCTGTTTTTT.

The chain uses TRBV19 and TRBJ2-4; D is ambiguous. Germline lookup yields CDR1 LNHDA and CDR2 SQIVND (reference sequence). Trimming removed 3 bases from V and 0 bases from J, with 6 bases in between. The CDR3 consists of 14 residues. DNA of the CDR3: TGTGCCAGTAGTATGATGGGAGCCAAAAACATTCAGTACTTC. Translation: CASSMMGAKNIQYF.

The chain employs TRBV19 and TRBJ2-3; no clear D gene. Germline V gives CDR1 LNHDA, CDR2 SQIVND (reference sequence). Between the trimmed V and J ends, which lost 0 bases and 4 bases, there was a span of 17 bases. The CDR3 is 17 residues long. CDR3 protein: CASSIDEGPPSPDTQYF. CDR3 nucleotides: TGTGCCAGTAGTATAGACGAAGGACCCCCCAGCCCAGATACGCAGTATTTT.